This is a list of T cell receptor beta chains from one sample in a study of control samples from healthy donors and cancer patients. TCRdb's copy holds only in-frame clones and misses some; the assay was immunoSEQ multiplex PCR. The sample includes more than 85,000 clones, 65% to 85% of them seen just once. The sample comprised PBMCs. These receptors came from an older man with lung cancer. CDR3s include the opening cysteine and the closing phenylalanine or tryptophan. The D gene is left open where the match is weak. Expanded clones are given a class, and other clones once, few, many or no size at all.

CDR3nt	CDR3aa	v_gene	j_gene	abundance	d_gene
TGTGCCAGCAGCTTAGTTGCGGGGGGGTACAATGAGCAGTTCTTC	CASSLVAGGYNEQFF	TRBV7-2	TRBJ2-1	NA	TRBD2
TGTGCCAGCAGGGAGGACAGGGGAAGTCAGCCCCAGCATTTT	CASREDRGSQPQHF	TRBV6-5	TRBJ1-5	NA	TRBD1
TGTGCCAGCAGCGTAGGGAGGACCCAATACGAGCAGTACTTC	CASSVGRTQYEQYF	TRBV9	TRBJ2-7	NA	NA
TGTGCCTGGAGTGTAAGTCAGGGCACAGATACGCAGTATTTT	CAWSVSQGTDTQYF	TRBV30	TRBJ2-3	NA	NA
TGTGCCAGCAGCTTCCGGACGAATACAGGGGCACCCCTCCACTTT	CASSFRTNTGAPLHF	TRBV21-1	TRBJ1-6	NA	NA
TGTGCCAGCAGCTGGACTAGCGGGGGGTACGAGCAGTACTTC	CASSWTSGGYEQYF	TRBV5-8	TRBJ2-7	once	TRBD2
TGTGCCACCAGTGATTCTGTAGGGGCAACCGTTAGGGAGCAGTACTTC	CATSDSVGATVREQYF	TRBV24-1	TRBJ2-7	NA	NA
TGTGCCAGCAGCCCTCAAGACTCCTACAATGAGCAGTTCTTC	CASSPQDSYNEQFF	TRBV9	TRBJ2-1	NA	NA
TGTGCCTGGAACGCACAGGGGTGGACTGAAGCTTTCTTT	CAWNAQGWTEAFF	TRBV30	TRBJ1-1	NA	TRBD1
TGTGCCAGCAGCTTAGTACTAGCCGGGAACATTCAGTACTTC	CASSLVLAGNIQYF	TRBV7-2	TRBJ2-4	once	NA
TGTGCCTGGAGTTCAGGGGGGTGGGGCACTGAAGCTTTCTTT	CAWSSGGWGTEAFF	TRBV30	TRBJ1-1	NA	TRBD1
TGTGCCAGCACCCGGGACAGGGGGCGGGAGGGGGAGCTGTTTTTT	CASTRDRGREGELFF	TRBV6-5	TRBJ2-2	NA	TRBD1
TGTGCTAGTGGCGTCGGCCAGCCCCAGCATTTT	CASGVGQPQHF	TRBV12-5	TRBJ1-5	NA	NA
TGTGCCAGCAGCTCGGGGACAGCTCAAGAGACCCAGTACTTC	CASSSGTAQETQYF	TRBV7-2	TRBJ2-5	NA	TRBD1
TGTGCCAGCAGTGAGCGACAGCTAAATTCACCCCTCCACTTT	CASSERQLNSPLHF	TRBV6-2/TRBV6-3	TRBJ1-6	NA	NA
TGCGCCAGCAGCCAAGTCGATAGCGGGGGGGCAGGTGAGCAGTTCTTC	CASSQVDSGGAGEQFF	TRBV4-3	TRBJ2-1	NA	TRBD2
TGCGCCAGCAGCAGGACAGGCATACAAGGCTACACCTTC	CASSRTGIQGYTF	TRBV10-1	TRBJ1-2	NA	TRBD1
TGTGCCAGCAGCCAAGGGATAGGGGGCTTCTCTGGAAACACCATATATTTT	CASSQGIGGFSGNTIYF	TRBV3-1/TRBV3-2	TRBJ1-3	many	TRBD1
TGTGCCAGCAGCGGCCGACAGGGAGTGGGCTACGAGCAGTACTTC	CASSGRQGVGYEQYF	TRBV9	TRBJ2-7	NA	TRBD1
TGCAGCGTTGATTCCACAGACACTGAAGCTTTCTTT	CSVDSTDTEAFF	TRBV29-1	TRBJ1-1	NA	NA
TGTGCCAGCAGTGCCGGGACAGGGGGTTCCGAGCAGTACTTC	CASSAGTGGSEQYF	TRBV7-3	TRBJ2-7	NA	TRBD1
TGTGCCATCAGTGATGGAGGTCAGCCCCAGCATTTT	CAISDGGQPQHF	TRBV10-3	TRBJ1-5	NA	NA
TGCAGCGTGTCCGGGACAGGGGGCGGCTATGGCTACACCTTC	CSVSGTGGGYGYTF	TRBV29-1	TRBJ1-2	NA	TRBD1
TGTGCCAGCAGCTCGTACTCGGACAGGGACAGTGAAGCTTTCTTT	CASSSYSDRDSEAFF	TRBV5-5	TRBJ1-1	NA	TRBD1
TGTGCCTGGAATCGGAATTCACCCCTCCACTTT	CAWNRNSPLHF	TRBV30	TRBJ1-6	NA	NA
TGTGCCAGCAGTGACTTTGAAAAACTGTTTTTT	CASSDFEKLFF	TRBV2	TRBJ1-4	NA	NA
TGTGCCAGCAGCGGGTCTGTAGAATACGAGCAGTACTTC	CASSGSVEYEQYF	TRBV7-9	TRBJ2-7	NA	NA
TGTGCCATCAAATACAGGGAGAGCACTGAAGCTTTCTTT	CAIKYRESTEAFF	TRBV10-3	TRBJ1-1	NA	NA
TGTGCCAGCAGTTACCCCCTAGCGGGGTTCTACAATGAGCAGTTCTTC	CASSYPLAGFYNEQFF	TRBV6-2/TRBV6-3	TRBJ2-1	NA	TRBD2
TGTGCCAGCTCACGGGCGGAAAAACTGTTTTTT	CASSRAEKLFF	TRBV18	TRBJ1-4	NA	NA
TGTGCCACCAGCAGAGCCCGCTACGAGCAGTACTTC	CATSRARYEQYF	TRBV15	TRBJ2-7	NA	NA
TGTGCCAGCACGCGAACCGCCGGGACACGGGGGGTCAATGAGCAGTTCTTC	CASTRTAGTRGVNEQFF	TRBV27	TRBJ2-1	NA	NA
TGTGCCAGCAGTCTCCGCAGGGGGGCCCTTACTGAAGCTTTCTTT	CASSLRRGALTEAFF	TRBV6-5	TRBJ1-1	NA	TRBD1
TGTGCCTGGAGTTGGGGGGTTGACTATGGCTACACCTTC	CAWSWGVDYGYTF	TRBV30	TRBJ1-2	NA	NA
TGCGCCAGCAGCCCTCAGGGTGCTGGGGCCAACGTCCTGACTTTC	CASSPQGAGANVLTF	TRBV5-1	TRBJ2-6	NA	NA